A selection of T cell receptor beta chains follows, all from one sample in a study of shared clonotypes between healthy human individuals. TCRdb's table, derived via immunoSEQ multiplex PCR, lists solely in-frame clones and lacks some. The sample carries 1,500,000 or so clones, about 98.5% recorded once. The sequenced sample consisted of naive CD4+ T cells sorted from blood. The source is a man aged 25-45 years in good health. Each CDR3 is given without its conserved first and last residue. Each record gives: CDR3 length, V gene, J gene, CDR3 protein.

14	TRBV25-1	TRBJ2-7	ASSDPRGDRSYEQY
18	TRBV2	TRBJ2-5	ASYPPRGGFQLGNQETQY
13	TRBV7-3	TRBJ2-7	ASSLSNSDSYEQY
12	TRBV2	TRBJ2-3	ASSDRGQVDTQY
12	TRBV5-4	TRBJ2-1	ASSPRTGDNEQF
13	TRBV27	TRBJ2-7	ASSQGQASSYEQY
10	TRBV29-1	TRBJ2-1	SVDLTGVEQF
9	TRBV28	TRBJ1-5	ASSPDQPQH
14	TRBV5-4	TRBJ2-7	ASSFGSGLAGGEQY
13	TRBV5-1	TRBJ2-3	ASSGRLAGGDTQY
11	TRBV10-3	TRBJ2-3	AISPTGLHTQY
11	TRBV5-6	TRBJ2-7	ASRRGLAGGQY
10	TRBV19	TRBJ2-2	AVRGRTGELF
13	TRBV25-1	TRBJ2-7	ASSLGGTLDYEQY
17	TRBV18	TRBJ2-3	ASSPPALFGAERTDTQY
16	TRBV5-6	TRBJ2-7	ASTSSGRAAVSSYEQY
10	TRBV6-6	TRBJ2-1	ASSKRGNEQF